These 32 T cell receptor beta chains came from one sample sequenced in a study of blood T cell repertoires in COVID-19. Sequencing used immunoSEQ multiplex PCR; TCRdb keeps in-frame clones, though not all of them. The data show about 53,000 clones, with roughly 90% seen just once and approximately 2.8% held by the top ten. The sequenced material came from peripheral blood. Receptors originate from a human donor in a cohort sampled during active COVID-19.

This clone came up once. The chain carries TRBV19 and TRBJ1-1; TRBD1 matches at 12 bases. The CDR3 is 14 residues long. Unmatched junction bases numbered 6, after V lost 6 bases and J lost 7 bases. The germline V gene encodes CDR1 LNHDA and CDR2 SQIVND (reference sequence). The CDR3, as DNA: TGTGCCAGTAGCCCCGGGACAGGGGGCATTGAAGCTTTCTTT. Its translation is CASSPGTGGIEAFF.

CDR3 nucleotide sequence: TGTGCCAGCAGCCCCAGTTTTCCTGAAGCTTTCTTT. Translating it yields CASSPSFPEAFF. The chain is built from TRBV13 and TRBJ1-1; D is unresolved. Germline loops: CDR1 PRHDT, CDR2 FYEKMQ (reference sequence). Trimming pared 5 bases from V and 6 bases from J, leaving 10 bases between. The CDR3 runs 12 residues.

The rearrangement joins TRBV2 to TRBJ1-1; TRBD1 aligns across 7 bases. Trimming at V came to 6 bases and at J to 4 bases, leaving 11 bases not matched to a gene. The CDR3 runs 15 residues. Germline CDR1 is SNHLY and CDR2 is FYNNEI. The CDR3 coding sequence is TGTGCCAGCAGGGCACAGGGTGAGGGGGCCACTGAAGCTTTCTTT. Encoded protein: CASRAQGEGATEAFF.

This rearrangement joins TRBV5-6 to TRBJ1-1; D gene unclear. The germline V gene encodes CDR1 SGHDT and CDR2 YYEEEE. Trimming cost V 2 bases and J 0 bases, with 5 bases left between them. CDR3 length equals 13 residues. CDR3 in amino acids: CASSLSLNTEAFF. In nucleotides, the CDR3 is TGTGCCAGCAGCTTAAGCCTGAACACTGAAGCTTTCTTT.

The chain couples TRBV14 to TRBJ1-1, with D unclear. CDR1 SGHDN and CDR2 FVKESK come from the germline V gene. The CDR3 has 15 residues. Trimming cost V 5 bases and J 5 bases, with 18 bases left between them. The CDR3: CASSVRIAFGTEAFF. The CDR3 DNA is TGTGCCAGCAGCGTACGGATTGCCTTCGGGACTGAAGCTTTCTTT.

V gene TRBV10-1 combines with J gene TRBJ1-1, with a tentative D call TRBD1 (6 bases). Trimming removed 2 bases from V and 5 bases from J, with 18 bases in between. The CDR3 consists of 16 residues. Germline values: CDR1 WNHNN, CDR2 SYGVQD (reference sequence). CDR3 sequence (DNA): TGCGCCAGCAGTGAGACGGCAGGGGTACAATGGACTGAAGCTTTCTTT. As protein: CASSETAGVQWTEAFF.

The chain employs TRBV5-5 and TRBJ2-1, with D possibly being TRBD1 (6 bases). The V end was cut by 4 bases, the J end by 0 bases, with 11 bases between. The CDR3 is 15 amino acids. The germline gives CDR1 SGHKS, CDR2 YYEKEE (reference sequence). This CDR3 reads CASSPQGSSYNEQFF. CDR3 bases: TGTGCCAGCAGCCCGCAGGGGAGCTCCTACAATGAGCAGTTCTTC.

The chain is built from TRBV19 and TRBJ1-2, with D perhaps TRBD1 (5 bases). Germline CDR1 reads LNHDA; CDR2 reads SQIVND (reference sequence). V was clipped by 7 bases and J by 1 base, with 13 bases between them. This CDR3 spans 14 amino acids. The CDR3 DNA is TGTGCCAGTAACCGACAGAGCCTTAACTATGGCTACACCTTC. Protein sequence: CASNRQSLNYGYTF.

This chain links TRBV6-6 with TRBJ1-2; the D gene is possibly TRBD1 (5 bases). CDR3 length: 14 residues. Trimming pared 6 bases from V and 2 bases from J, leaving 13 bases between. Germline loops: CDR1 MNHNY, CDR2 SVGAGI (reference sequence). CDR3 in DNA: TGTGCCAGCAGGACGAGACAGCCGAACTATGGCTACACCTTC. Its translation is CASRTRQPNYGYTF.

This rearrangement joins TRBV24-1 to TRBJ2-5; D is perhaps TRBD1 (6 bases). V lost 12 bases and J lost 4, with 17 bases in between. This CDR3 comprises 13 residues. Germline V gene data show CDR1 as KGHDR and CDR2 as SFDVKD. CDR3 protein: CAADSGARETQYF. The CDR3 DNA is TGTGCCGCGGACTCAGGGGCTCGAGAGACCCAGTACTTC.

The V gene is TRBV4-3, the J gene TRBJ2-2; the D gene is possibly TRBD2 (5 bases). Germline V lookup: CDR1 LGHNA, CDR2 YSLEER. This CDR3 has 12 residues. Between the trimmed V and J ends, which lost 4 bases and 6 bases, there was a span of 6 bases. CDR3 sequence (DNA): TGCGCCAGCAGCCCCGGGGCCGGGGAGCTGTTTTTT. Translation: CASSPGAGELFF.

This chain joins TRBV27 and TRBJ1-2; the match to TRBD1 covers 10 bases. The germline V gene encodes CDR1 MNHEY and CDR2 SMNVEV (reference sequence). V was clipped by 5 bases and J by 5 bases; unmatched bases: 11. The length of the CDR3 is 16 residues. CDR3 coding DNA: TGTGCCAGCAGTACCCTGGACAGGGGGTACACATATGGCTACACCTTC. Translating it yields CASSTLDRGYTYGYTF.

This rearrangement joins TRBV11-2 to TRBJ1-3, with D possibly matching TRBD1 (5 bases). Looked up from germline, CDR1 is SGHAT and CDR2 is FQNNGV. The CDR3 consists of 16 residues. Deletions cut 2 bases from V and 0 bases from J, with 11 bases between. This chain's CDR3 is CASSLWRGGSGNTIYF. As DNA, the CDR3 is TGTGCCAGCAGCTTATGGAGGGGCGGCTCTGGAAACACCATATATTTT.

The genes are TRBV6-4 and TRBJ1-1, with D uncertain. The CDR3 is made up of 13 amino acids. Germline lookup yields CDR1 MRHNA and CDR2 SNTAGT. V dropped 3 bases and J dropped 6 bases, with 11 bases sitting between them. DNA of the CDR3: TGTGCCAGCAGTGATGAGGGAGCGGCTGAAGCTTTCTTT. Translating it yields CASSDEGAAEAFF.

J is TRBJ1-3 and V is TRBV5-8, with a weak D call TRBD1 (6 bases). The CDR3 totals 14 residues. Germline V gives CDR1 SGHTS, CDR2 YDEGEE. The ends were cut back, 4 bases at V and 5 bases at J, with 13 bases in the middle. CDR3 coding DNA: TGTGCCAGCAGCAATTCGGACAGACGAAACACCATATATTTT. Amino acids: CASSNSDRRNTIYF.

V and J are TRBV25-1 and TRBJ1-4, with D perhaps TRBD1 (5 bases). V was clipped by 0 bases and J by 4 bases, with 12 bases between them. The CDR3 consists of 16 residues. Looked up from germline, CDR1 is MGHDK and CDR2 is SYGVNS. CDR3 bases: TGTGCCAGCAGTGAATATTGGCAGGGAATTAATGAAAAACTGTTTTTT. Translated: CASSEYWQGINEKLFF.

Here the CDR3 reads CASSTTGAAGNTIYF. The CDR3 DNA sequence: TGTGCCAGTAGTACGACAGGAGCGGCTGGAAACACCATATATTTT. The chain carries TRBV19 and TRBJ1-3; the D gene is possibly TRBD1 (6 bases). V was cut by 4 bases and J by 2 bases, with 12 bases left in between. Germline values: CDR1 LNHDA, CDR2 SQIVND (reference sequence). This CDR3 spans 15 amino acids.

The genes are TRBV5-1 and TRBJ2-4, with 13 bases that match TRBD2. CDR1 and CDR2 from the germline V gene are SGHRS and YFSETQ. The V segment lost 4 bases and the J segment 2 bases; nucleotides outside the gene matches: 15. This CDR3 is built from 20 residues. CDR3 residues: CASSVGEPGLAGTTKNIQYF. CDR3 nucleotide sequence: TGCGCCAGCAGCGTAGGCGAACCGGGACTAGCGGGAACTACCAAAAACATTCAGTACTTC. The full variable domain, completed using reference TRBV5-1 and TRBJ2-4, is KAGVTQTPRYLIKTRGQQVTLSCSPISGHRSVSWYQQTPGQGLQFLFEYFSETQRNKGNFPGRFSGRQFSNSRSEMNVSTLELGDSALYLCASSVGEPGLAGTTKNIQYFGAGTRLSVL.

The gene calls are TRBV6-5 and TRBJ2-6; D is unresolved. The CDR3 totals 15 residues. The V end lost 5 bases, the J end lost 1 base, and 9 bases lay between the germline ends. Looked up from germline, CDR1 is MNHEY and CDR2 is SVGAGI. The CDR3 bases are TGTGCCAGCAGTCCCGCAGTTTCTGGGGCCAACGTCCTGACTTTC. Translation: CASSPAVSGANVLTF.

J is TRBJ2-7 and V is TRBV5-4, with D perhaps TRBD1 (6 bases). The germline gives CDR1 SGHNT, CDR2 YYREEE (reference sequence). The CDR3 consists of 14 residues. Trimming took off 2 bases at V and 4 bases at J, with 13 bases between the two ends. The CDR3 coding sequence is TGTGCCAGCAGCTTCAGGGGTTTAGGATACGAGCAGTACGTC. This gives the protein CASSFRGLGYEQYV.

The chain joins TRBV6-4 to TRBJ2-2; D might be TRBD2 (6 bases). CDR3 length: 14 residues. Germline loops: CDR1 MRHNA, CDR2 SNTAGT. Trimming took 3 bases from V and 5 from J, leaving 10 bases between them. CDR3 protein: CASSEAGPTGELFF. CDR3 in DNA: TGTGCCAGCAGTGAAGCGGGCCCAACCGGGGAGCTGTTTTTT.

This chain links TRBV28 with TRBJ2-2; D gene ambiguous. The CDR3 extends over 13 amino acids. Per germline, CDR1 MDHEN and CDR2 SYDVKM. Trimming stripped 2 bases from V and 9 bases from J, with 10 bases between. The CDR3 nucleotides are TGTGCCAGCAGTTTACCGGTCCCTCGGGAGCTGTTTTTT. Protein: CASSLPVPRELFF.

The CDR3 DNA sequence: TGTGCCAGCAGCGTAGCGACTAGCGGGGGGCCCCAAGAGACCCAGTACTTC. It yields the protein CASSVATSGGPQETQYF. V is TRBV9 and J is TRBJ2-5; 13 bases align to TRBD2. There are 17 residues in the CDR3. J gave up 1 base and V 0 bases, and 3 bases lay outside the gene matches. CDR1 and CDR2 (germline): SGDLS, YYNGEE. Drawing the rest from reference TRBV9 and TRBJ2-5, the complete variable domain is DSGVTQTPKHLITATGQRVTLRCSPRSGDLSVYWYQQSLDQGLQFLIQYYNGEERAKGNILERFSAQQFPDLHSELNLSSLELGDSALYFCASSVATSGGPQETQYFGPGTRLLVL.

V usage is TRBV7-9 and J usage is TRBJ2-1, with TRBD2 as a possible D gene (6 bases). The CDR3 is 17 residues long. Per the germline V gene, CDR1 is SEHNR and CDR2 is FQNEAQ (reference sequence). The V and J ends lost 3 bases and 0 bases respectively, with 15 bases between them. The CDR3 DNA reads as TGTGCCAGCAGCTTCAGTACCGGGGGAGGCTCCTACAATGAGCAGTTCTTC. The encoded protein is CASSFSTGGGSYNEQFF. The entire variable domain, with the rest obtained from reference TRBV7-9 and TRBJ2-1, is as follows: DTGVSQNPRHKITKRGQNVTFRCDPISEHNRLYWYRQTLGQGPEFLTYFQNEAQLEKSRLLSDRFSAERPKGSFSTLEIQRTEQGDSAMYLCASSFSTGGGSYNEQFFGPGTRLTVL.

This chain connects TRBV10-3 to TRBJ2-7, with 7 bases identical to TRBD2. Germline CDR1 is ENHRY and CDR2 is SYGVKD. This CDR3 has 13 residues. V gave up 10 bases and J gave up 3 bases; unmatched junction bases: 9. The CDR3 DNA sequence: TGTGCCACCGGCCCTGGCGGGAGCTACGAGCAGTACTTC. It is translated as CATGPGGSYEQYF.

The chain links TRBV5-1 to TRBJ2-1, with 9 bases identical to TRBD1. This CDR3 has 16 residues. The germline V gene has CDR1 SGHRS and CDR2 YFSETQ. V was pared by 3 bases and J by 9 bases, with 13 bases of the junction left unmatched. The CDR3 reads CASSSGTGFRRGEQFF. CDR3 bases: TGCGCCAGCAGCTCAGGGACAGGGTTTCGGAGGGGTGAGCAGTTCTTC.

The chain combines TRBV6-1 with TRBJ1-4; 9 nucleotides line up with TRBD1. Germline assignment: CDR1 MNHNS and CDR2 SASEGT. The CDR3 is 15 residues long. Trimming took 3 bases from V and 5 from J; bases not matched to a gene: 4. This CDR3 reads CASSEPGQGNEKLFF. CDR3 bases: TGTGCCAGCAGTGAGCCGGGACAGGGAAATGAAAAACTGTTTTTT.

This sequence joins TRBV27 and TRBJ2-7, with 7 bases lining up with TRBD2. The germline V gene encodes CDR1 MNHEY and CDR2 SMNVEV (reference sequence). J gave up 4 bases and V 2 bases, and 5 bases lay outside the gene matches. The CDR3 has 14 amino acids. The CDR3, as DNA: TGTGCCAGCAGTTTAGGGGGAGGGCCATACGAGCAGTACTTC. It specifies CASSLGGGPYEQYF.

This rearrangement joins TRBV10-3 to TRBJ2-3; 7 bases fit TRBD1. V dropped 9 bases and J dropped 7; count of bases not matched to a gene: 10. CDR3 length: 13 residues. CDR1 is ENHRY and CDR2 is SYGVKD in the germline V gene. The CDR3 loop reads CAMADREMNTQYF. CDR3 DNA: TGTGCCATGGCCGACAGGGAGATGAATACGCAGTATTTT.

The chain employs TRBV15 and TRBJ2-3, with 7 bases that match TRBD1. This CDR3 is built from 17 residues. Looked up from germline, CDR1 is LNHNV and CDR2 is YYDKDF (reference sequence). The trim removed 0 bases at V and 4 bases at J, leaving 10 bases unmatched. CDR3 nucleotides: TGTGCCACCAGCAGAGAGACAGGGTTGATGTACCCAGATACGCAGTATTTT. Protein sequence: CATSRETGLMYPDTQYF. The full variable domain, with the rest looked up from reference TRBV15 and TRBJ2-3, is DAMVIQNPRYQVTQFGKPVTLSCSQTLNHNVMYWYQQKSSQAPKLLFHYYDKDFNNEADTPDNFQSRRPNTSFCFLDIRSPGLGDTAMYLCATSRETGLMYPDTQYFGPGTRLTVL.

J is TRBJ2-3 and V is TRBV5-4; D uncertain. V was cut by 0 bases and J by 6 bases, with 8 bases left in between. CDR1 is SGHNT and CDR2 is YYREEE in the germline V gene (reference sequence). CDR3 length: 13 residues. The CDR3 protein is CASSLDNTDTQYF. The CDR3 bases are TGTGCCAGCAGCTTGGACAACACGGATACGCAGTATTTT. The whole variable domain, remainder taken from reference TRBV5-4 and TRBJ2-3, is ETGVTQSPTHLIKTRGQQVTLRCSSQSGHNTVSWYQQALGQGPQFIFQYYREEENGRGNFPPRFSGLQFPNYSSELNVNALELDDSALYLCASSLDNTDTQYFGPGTRLTVL.

CDR3 bases: TGTGCCAGCAGCTTATCTCTCGGGGAGCTGTTTTTT. It is translated as CASSLSLGELFF. This rearrangement joins TRBV7-2 to TRBJ2-2; no definite D call. This CDR3 is 12 amino acids long. From germline, CDR1 is SGHTA and CDR2 FQGNSA. V shed 2 bases and J shed 7 bases, with 5 bases lying between them. Full variable domain (remainder filled in from reference TRBV7-2 and TRBJ2-2): GAGVSQSPSNKVTEKGKDVELRCDPISGHTALYWYRQSLGQGLEFLIYFQGNSAPDKSGLPSDRFSAERTGGSVSTLTIQRTQQEDSAVYLCASSLSLGELFFGEGSRLTVL.